Described below is a single TCR beta chain sequence and its context. The sample originates from a study of cytomegalovirus exposure and HLA in healthy donors. Trimming removed 1 base at V and 2 bases at J, with 8 bases between. The CDR3 has 14 amino acids. Germline lookup yields CDR1 SGHNT and CDR2 YENEEA. 13 Jbeta primers and 60 Vbeta primers were used for the PCR. Only in-frame clones appear in the TCRdb table, and some are missing; sequencing was by immunoSEQ multiplex PCR. The table has tens of thousands of clones, roughly 81% seen once; the top ten hold 1.9%. The receptor's source is a woman in her twenties or thirties in good health and CMV-seronegative. The V call is TRBV11-3, the J call TRBJ2-5; unclear D gene. The sample taken for sequencing was PBMCs. CDR3 loop: CASSLGPEQETQYF. CDR3 DNA: TGTGCCAGCAGCTTAGGGCCAGAACAAGAGACCCAGTACTTC. Supplemented by reference TRBV11-3 and TRBJ2-5, the full variable domain reads EAGVVQSPRYKIIEKKQPVAFWCNPISGHNTLYWYLQNLGQGPELLIRYENEEAVDDSQLPKDRFSAERLKGVDSTLKIQPAELGDSAVYLCASSLGPEQETQYFGPGTRLLVL.